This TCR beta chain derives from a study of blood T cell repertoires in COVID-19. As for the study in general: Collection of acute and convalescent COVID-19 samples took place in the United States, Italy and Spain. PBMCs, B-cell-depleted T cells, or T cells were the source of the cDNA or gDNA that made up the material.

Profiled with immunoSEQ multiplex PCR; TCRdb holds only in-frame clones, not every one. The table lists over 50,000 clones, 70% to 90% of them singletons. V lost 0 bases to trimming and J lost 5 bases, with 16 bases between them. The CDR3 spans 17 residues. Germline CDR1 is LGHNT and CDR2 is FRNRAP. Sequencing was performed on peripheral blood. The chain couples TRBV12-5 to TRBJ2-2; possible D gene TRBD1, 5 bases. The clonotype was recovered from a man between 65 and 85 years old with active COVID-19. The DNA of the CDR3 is TGTGCTAGTGGTTTGGTAGTCCCGACAGCCAGGACCGGGGAGCTGTTTTTT. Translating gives CASGLVVPTARTGELFF.